The 26 T cell receptor beta chains given below trace back to one sample, sequenced in a study of OX40 agonist ivuxolimab in advanced cancers. The method was immunoSEQ multiplex PCR; TCRdb's version includes in-frame clones alone and lacks a portion of them. Altogether about 43,000 clones are present, approximately 86% being singletons, with the ten largest covering more than 12%. This material consisted of CD4+ or CD8+ T cells sorted from blood, taken in a trial of the OX40 agonist ivuxolimab. Every receptor here comes from an adult with an advanced solid tumor such as melanoma, head and neck, liver or kidney cancer.

The chain recombines TRBV7-9 with TRBJ1-5; D gene unclear. The germline V gene has CDR1 SEHNR and CDR2 FQNEAQ (reference sequence). The CDR3 has 14 amino acids. Trimming cost V 1 base and J 1 base, with 5 bases left between them. The CDR3 DNA is TGTGCCAGCAGCTTAGACGCCAGCAATCAGCCCCAGCATTTT. Encoded protein: CASSLDASNQPQHF.

The chain recombines TRBV5-4 with TRBJ2-1, with a tentative D call TRBD1 (5 bases). Germline-derived CDR1 and CDR2 are SGHNT and YYREEE (reference sequence). The CDR3 totals 13 residues. V was clipped by 4 bases and J by 4 bases, with 9 bases between them. The CDR3 loop is CASSSDSYNEQFF. Written as DNA, the CDR3 is TGTGCCAGCAGCAGCGACAGTTACAATGAGCAGTTCTTC.

The chain joins TRBV15 to TRBJ2-5, with D possibly called TRBD1 or TRBD2 (7 bases each). The CDR3 loop spans 16 amino acids. Trimming took 1 base from V and 4 from J, leaving 16 bases between them. Germline V lookup: CDR1 LNHNV, CDR2 YYDKDF (reference sequence). CDR3 in DNA: TGTGCCACCAGCAGAGTTGGAGGGGGCGGGGGAGAGACCCAGTACTTC. Its translation is CATSRVGGGGGETQYF.

The J gene is TRBJ2-7, the V gene TRBV13, with TRBD2 identical over 10 bases. The J segment lost 2 bases and the V segment lost 2 bases, leaving 15 bases of the junction unmatched. There are 19 residues in the CDR3. Looked up from germline, CDR1 is PRHDT and CDR2 is FYEKMQ (reference sequence). The CDR3 coding sequence is TGTGCCAGCAGCTTACAGACAGGCGGACTAGCGGAAAACGCCTACGAGCAGTACTTC. Amino acid sequence: CASSLQTGGLAENAYEQYF. Based on the CDR3 plus reference TRBV13 and TRBJ2-7, the full variable domain is AAGVIQSPRHLIKEKRETATLKCYPIPRHDTVYWYQQGPGQDPQFLISFYEKMQSDKGSIPDRFSAQQFSDYHSELNMSSLELGDSALYFCASSLQTGGLAENAYEQYFGPGTRLTVT.

The chain couples TRBV7-9 to TRBJ1-1; 11 bases map to TRBD1. CDR3 size: 14 residues. Trimming took 7 bases from V and 5 from J; bases not matched to a gene: 6. CDR1 and CDR2 (germline): SEHNR, FQNEAQ (reference sequence). The CDR3 region has the DNA TGTGCCAGCATCTCCGGGACAGGGGGTACTGAAGCTTTCTTT. Translating gives CASISGTGGTEAFF.

The rearrangement joins TRBV28 to TRBJ2-1; D might be TRBD1 or TRBD2, each matching 5 bases. The length of the CDR3 is 16 residues. V was clipped by 2 bases and J by 1 base, with 12 bases between them. CDR1 MDHEN and CDR2 SYDVKM come from the germline V gene. DNA of the CDR3: TGTGCCAGCAGTTTAGGGCTAGAGGGGTCCTACAATGAGCAGTTCTTC. It translates to CASSLGLEGSYNEQFF. Full variable domain (remainder filled in from reference TRBV28 and TRBJ2-1): DVKVTQSSRYLVKRTGEKVFLECVQDMDHENMFWYRQDPGLGLRLIYFSYDVKMKEKGDIPEGYSVSREKKERFSLILESASTNQTSMYLCASSLGLEGSYNEQFFGPGTRLTVL.

J is TRBJ1-3 and V is TRBV6-5; D is unclear. Germline loops: CDR1 MNHEY, CDR2 SVGAGI. Trimming stripped 8 bases from V and 0 bases from J, with 5 bases between. The CDR3 sequence is 12 residues long. Here the CDR3 reads CASVASGNTIYF. The CDR3 DNA follows: TGTGCCAGCGTTGCCTCTGGAAACACCATATATTTT.

V gene TRBV7-9 combines with J gene TRBJ2-1; 8 bases are shared with TRBD2. The ends lost 7 bases at V and 5 bases at J; junction bases unmatched: 13. CDR1 is SEHNR and CDR2 is FQNEAQ in the germline V gene (reference sequence). The CDR3 runs to 16 residues. In nucleotides, the CDR3 is TGTGCCAGCATTTCTGGGTTTACTAGCGGAGACAATGAGCAGTTCTTC. It yields the protein CASISGFTSGDNEQFF.

V usage is TRBV7-8 and J usage is TRBJ1-5, with a possible D match to TRBD1 (5 bases). Trimming cost V 3 bases and J 1 base, with 10 bases left between them. CDR3 length equals 15 residues. The germline V gene has CDR1 SGHVS and CDR2 FQNEAQ. CDR3 coding DNA: TGTGCCAGCAGCTTCCTCGACAGAAGCAATCAGCCCCAGCATTTT. Its protein is CASSFLDRSNQPQHF.

This clone came up once. V gene TRBV5-4 combines with J gene TRBJ1-6; D ambiguous. With 4 bases removed from V and 9 bases from J, the gap between germline ends came to 14 bases. The CDR3 has 14 residues. Germline CDR1 and CDR2: SGHNT and YYREEE (reference sequence). CDR3 in DNA: TGTGCCAGCAGCCCAGGTCTTTTGGGTTCACCCCTCCACTTT. Translating gives CASSPGLLGSPLHF.

V is TRBV5-6 and J is TRBJ2-1; possibly TRBD1 for D (5 bases). CDR3 size: 17 residues. Germline V lookup: CDR1 SGHDT, CDR2 YYEEEE. V was clipped by 0 bases and J by 6 bases, with 19 bases between them. The CDR3 loop reads CASSLELTVPTGNEQFF. The CDR3 DNA follows: TGTGCCAGCAGCTTGGAGCTGACAGTCCCGACGGGCAATGAGCAGTTCTTC.

The chain recombines TRBV19 with TRBJ2-7; D is undetermined. The germline CDR1 and CDR2 sequences are LNHDA and SQIVND (reference sequence). This CDR3 is 13 amino acids long. V was clipped by 4 bases and J by 4 bases, with 11 bases between them. In DNA form, the CDR3 reads TGTGCCAGTAGTACGACCCCGAGATACGAGCAGTACTTC. This encodes CASSTTPRYEQYF. Variable domain in full (rest from reference TRBV19 and TRBJ2-7): DGGITQSPKYLFRKEGQNVTLSCEQNLNHDAMYWYRQDPGQGLRLIYYSQIVNDFQKGDIAEGYSVSREKKESFPLTVTSAQKNPTAFYLCASSTTPRYEQYFGPGTRLTVT.

The chain is built from TRBV6-1 and TRBJ1-2; perhaps TRBD1 as D (5 bases). The CDR3 extends over 13 amino acids. Per the germline V gene, CDR1 is MNHNS and CDR2 is SASEGT. V lost 6 bases and J 6 bases, leaving 14 bases between the germline ends. The CDR3 loop is CASRPLGGHGYTF. The CDR3 bases are TGTGCCAGCAGACCACTCGGGGGACATGGCTACACCTTC.

The rearrangement links TRBV19 to TRBJ1-1; D gene unclear. CDR3 length equals 11 residues. Looked up from germline, CDR1 is LNHDA and CDR2 is SQIVND (reference sequence). Trimming took 3 bases from V and 6 from J, leaving 5 bases between them. CDR3 amino acids: CASSIGAEAFF. The DNA for the CDR3 is TGTGCCAGTAGTATTGGAGCTGAAGCTTTCTTT.

V is TRBV6-5 and J is TRBJ1-1, with no clear D. Trimming took off 0 bases at V and 1 base at J, with 9 bases between the two ends. Germline V gene data show CDR1 as MNHEY and CDR2 as SVGAGI. The CDR3 spans 15 residues. The CDR3 DNA is TGTGCCAGCAGTTACTCGTCGTCAGCGAACACTGAAGCTTTCTTT. Translated: CASSYSSSANTEAFF.

The chain links TRBV21-1 to TRBJ1-2. TRBV21-1 is annotated as a pseudogene. The length of the CDR3 is 13 residues. CDR3 bases: TGTGCCAGCAGCAGGACTCCCCACTATGGCTACACCTTC. The encoded protein is CASSRTPHYGYTF.

The chain uses TRBV7-6 and TRBJ2-2; TRBD1 might be the D (5 bases). Germline-derived CDR1 and CDR2 are SGHVS and FNYEAQ. This CDR3 is built from 15 residues. Trimming shortened V by 4 bases and J by 7 bases, and 16 bases separated the two germline ends. The CDR3 loop reads CASSYGRVGVGELFF. The CDR3 DNA sequence: TGTGCCAGCAGCTACGGACGGGTAGGGGTCGGGGAGCTGTTTTTT.

The chain couples TRBV7-9 to TRBJ2-1; 9 nucleotides line up with TRBD2. This CDR3 is 15 amino acids long. The V gene end was trimmed by 4 bases and the J gene end by 2 bases; junction bases not matched to a gene: 3. Germline values: CDR1 SEHNR, CDR2 FQNEAQ (reference sequence). CDR3 protein: CASSSTSGPYNEQFF. The DNA for the CDR3 is TGTGCCAGCAGCTCGACTAGCGGACCCTACAATGAGCAGTTCTTC.

The CDR3 nucleotides are TGTGCCAGCAGCTCCGGACCTGGGAATGAGCAGTTCTTC. It encodes CASSSGPGNEQFF. The V and J genes are TRBV7-6 and TRBJ2-1; D is uncertain. Trimming took 4 bases from V and 7 from J, leaving 11 bases between them. Germline assignment: CDR1 SGHVS and CDR2 FNYEAQ. The CDR3 has 13 amino acids. Variable domain in full (rest from reference TRBV7-6 and TRBJ2-1): GAGVSQSPRYKVTKRGQDVALRCDPISGHVSLYWYRQALGQGPEFLTYFNYEAQQDKSGLPNDRFSAERPEGSISTLTIQRTEQRDSAMYRCASSSGPGNEQFFGPGTRLTVL.

The CDR3 sequence is CASIFTSGYNEQFF. The CDR3, as DNA: TGTGCCAGCATATTTACTTCGGGATACAATGAGCAGTTCTTC. The gene calls are TRBV6-1 and TRBJ2-1; D perhaps matches TRBD2 (5 bases). This CDR3 comprises 14 residues. Germline lookup yields CDR1 MNHNS and CDR2 SASEGT. Trimming stripped 7 bases from V and 4 bases from J, with 14 bases between.

J is TRBJ1-5 and V is TRBV21-1; TRBD1 is taken as the D call from the table, unchecked against the DNA. TRBV21-1 is a pseudogene segment. The CDR3 consists of 14 residues. CDR3: CASSKGPGEQPQHF. The DNA of the CDR3 is TGTGCCAGCAGCAAAGGGCCAGGGGAACAGCCCCAGCATTTT.

The chain employs TRBV6-5 and TRBJ2-7; a weak D match, TRBD1 (5 bases). Deletions cut 10 bases from V and 11 bases from J, with 15 bases between. This CDR3 comprises 10 residues. The germline V gene encodes CDR1 MNHEY and CDR2 SVGAGI. This CDR3 reads CATGAEQEYF. CDR3 DNA: TGTGCCACTGGGGCTGAGCAGGAGTACTTC.

J is TRBJ1-2 and V is TRBV5-5; D gene uncertain. Germline V gene sequence: CDR1 SGHKS, CDR2 YYEKEE (reference sequence). The CDR3 runs to 11 residues. V was clipped by 1 base and J by 11 bases, with 9 bases between them. For the CDR3, the DNA is TGTGCCAGCAGCTTGTTCCAAGGATACACCTTC. It encodes CASSLFQGYTF.

This clone was seen only once. J is TRBJ1-5 and V is TRBV7-8, with 7 positions matching TRBD1. Germline loops: CDR1 SGHVS, CDR2 FQNEAQ. The CDR3 is 15 residues long. V shed 5 bases and J 4 bases; nucleotides not matched to a gene: 8. For the CDR3, the DNA is TGTGCCAGCAGCGACCGGGACAGTACTAATCAGCCCCAGCATTTT. It yields the protein CASSDRDSTNQPQHF.

The CDR3 nucleotides are TGTGCCAGCAGCTCCTTAGGGGGGTGGGAGCTGTTTTTT. It translates to CASSSLGGWELFF. The V call is TRBV11-2, the J call TRBJ2-2; D might be TRBD1 or TRBD2, each matching 6 bases. Trimming cost V 4 bases and J 9 bases, with 12 bases left between them. Germline CDR1 SGHAT, CDR2 FQNNGV. The CDR3 sequence is 13 residues long.

The genes are TRBV11-2 and TRBJ2-4, with TRBD1 identical over 8 bases. Germline CDR1 reads SGHAT; CDR2 reads FQNNGV. Trimming cost V 0 bases and J 1 base; bases outside gene matches: 2. CDR3 size: 16 residues. CDR3 region: CASSLDAGGAKNIQYF. The CDR3 region has the DNA TGTGCCAGCAGCTTAGATGCAGGGGGCGCCAAAAACATTCAGTACTTC.